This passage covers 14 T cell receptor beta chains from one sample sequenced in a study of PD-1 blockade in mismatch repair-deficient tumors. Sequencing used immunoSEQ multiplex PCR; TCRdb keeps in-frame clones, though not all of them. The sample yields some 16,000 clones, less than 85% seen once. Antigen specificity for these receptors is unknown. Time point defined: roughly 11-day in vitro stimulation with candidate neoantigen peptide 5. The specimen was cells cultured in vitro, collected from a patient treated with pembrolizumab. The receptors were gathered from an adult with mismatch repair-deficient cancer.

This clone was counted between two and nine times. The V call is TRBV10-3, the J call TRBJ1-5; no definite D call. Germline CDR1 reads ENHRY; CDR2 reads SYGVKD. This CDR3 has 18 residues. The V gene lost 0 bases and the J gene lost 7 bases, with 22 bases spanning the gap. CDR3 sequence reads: CAISESPGGWGMWQPQHF. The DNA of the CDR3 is TGTGCCATCAGTGAGTCCCCGGGAGGATGGGGAATGTGGCAGCCCCAGCATTTT.

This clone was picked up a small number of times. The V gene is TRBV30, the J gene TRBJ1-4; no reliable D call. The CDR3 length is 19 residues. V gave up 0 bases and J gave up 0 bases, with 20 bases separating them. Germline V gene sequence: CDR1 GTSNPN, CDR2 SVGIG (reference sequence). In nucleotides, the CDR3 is TGTGCCTGGAGTGTAACCAAACTTCCTACTTTCGCAACTAATGAAAAACTGTTTTTT. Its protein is CAWSVTKLPTFATNEKLFF. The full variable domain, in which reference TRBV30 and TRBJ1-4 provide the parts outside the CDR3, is SQTIHQWPATLVQPVGSPLSLECTVEGTSNPNLYWYRQAAGRGLQLLFYSVGIGQISSEVPQNLSASRPQDRQFILSSKKLLLSDSGFYLCAWSVTKLPTFATNEKLFFGSGTQLSVL.

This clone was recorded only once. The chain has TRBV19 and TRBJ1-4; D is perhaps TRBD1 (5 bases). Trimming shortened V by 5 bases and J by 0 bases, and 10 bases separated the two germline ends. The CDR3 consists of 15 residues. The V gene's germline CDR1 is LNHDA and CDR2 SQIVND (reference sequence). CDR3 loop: CASSLRQTTNEKLFF. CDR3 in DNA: TGTGCCAGTAGTCTCCGACAGACAACTAATGAAAAACTGTTTTTT. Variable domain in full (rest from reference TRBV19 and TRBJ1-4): DGGITQSPKYLFRKEGQNVTLSCEQNLNHDAMYWYRQDPGQGLRLIYYSQIVNDFQKGDIAEGYSVSREKKESFPLTVTSAQKNPTAFYLCASSLRQTTNEKLFFGSGTQLSVL.

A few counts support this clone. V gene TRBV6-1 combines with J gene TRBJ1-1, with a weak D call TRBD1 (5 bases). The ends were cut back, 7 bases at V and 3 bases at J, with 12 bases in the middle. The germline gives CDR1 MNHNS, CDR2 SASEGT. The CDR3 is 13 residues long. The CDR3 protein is CASKPWGYTEAFF. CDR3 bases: TGTGCCAGCAAACCGTGGGGGTACACTGAAGCTTTCTTT.

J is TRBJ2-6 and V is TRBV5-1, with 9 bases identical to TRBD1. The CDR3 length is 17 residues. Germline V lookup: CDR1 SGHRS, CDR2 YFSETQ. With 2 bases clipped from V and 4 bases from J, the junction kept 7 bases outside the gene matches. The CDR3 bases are TGCGCCAGCAGCTTCATGGGACAGGGTGACGGGGCCAACGTCCTGACTTTC. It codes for CASSFMGQGDGANVLTF.

CDR3: CASSPPRSGSFNEQFF. CDR3 bases: TGCGCCAGCAGCCCGCCTCGGAGCGGGAGTTTCAATGAGCAGTTCTTC. The chain employs TRBV5-1 and TRBJ2-1, with 8 bases matching TRBD2. V trimming: 4 bases; J trimming: 6 bases; junction bases outside the gene matches: 12. Germline-derived CDR1 and CDR2 are SGHRS and YFSETQ. The CDR3 consists of 16 residues. The full variable domain, completed using reference TRBV5-1 and TRBJ2-1, is KAGVTQTPRYLIKTRGQQVTLSCSPISGHRSVSWYQQTPGQGLQFLFEYFSETQRNKGNFPGRFSGRQFSNSRSEMNVSTLELGDSALYLCASSPPRSGSFNEQFFGPGTRLTVL.

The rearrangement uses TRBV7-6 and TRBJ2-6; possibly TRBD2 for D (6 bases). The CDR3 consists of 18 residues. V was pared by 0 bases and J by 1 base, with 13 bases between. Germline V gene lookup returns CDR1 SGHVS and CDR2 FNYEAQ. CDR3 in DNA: TGTGCCAGCAGCTTAGCGGGACTCCTGACATCTGGGGCCAACGTCCTGACTTTC. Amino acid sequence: CASSLAGLLTSGANVLTF.

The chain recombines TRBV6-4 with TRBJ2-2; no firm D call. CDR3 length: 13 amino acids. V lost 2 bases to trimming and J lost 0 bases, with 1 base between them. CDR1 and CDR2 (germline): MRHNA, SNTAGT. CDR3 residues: CASSDANTGELFF. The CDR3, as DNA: TGTGCCAGCAGTGACGCGAACACCGGGGAGCTGTTTTTT.

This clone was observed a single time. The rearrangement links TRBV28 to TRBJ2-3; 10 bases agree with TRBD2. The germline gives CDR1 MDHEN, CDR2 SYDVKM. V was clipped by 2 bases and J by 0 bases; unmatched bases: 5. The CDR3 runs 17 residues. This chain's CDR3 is CASSLPGTSESTDTQYF. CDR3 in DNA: TGTGCCAGCAGTTTACCCGGGACTAGCGAGAGCACAGATACGCAGTATTTT.

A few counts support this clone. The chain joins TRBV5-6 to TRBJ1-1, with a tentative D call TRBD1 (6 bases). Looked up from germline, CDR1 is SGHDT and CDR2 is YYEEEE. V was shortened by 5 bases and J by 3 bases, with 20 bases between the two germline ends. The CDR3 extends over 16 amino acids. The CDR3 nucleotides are TGTGCCAGCAGTTACAAGGACAGAGGGTGGGACACTGAAGCTTTCTTT. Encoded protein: CASSYKDRGWDTEAFF.

CDR3 amino acids: CASSFTISYNSPLHF. Written as DNA, the CDR3 is TGTGCCAGCAGCTTTACCATCTCCTATAATTCACCCCTCCACTTT. The chain carries TRBV7-9 and TRBJ1-6; D is undetermined. The CDR3 loop spans 15 amino acids. The ends were cut back, 3 bases at V and 0 bases at J, with 6 bases in the middle. Per germline, CDR1 SEHNR and CDR2 FQNEAQ (reference sequence). Supplemented by reference TRBV7-9 and TRBJ1-6, the full variable domain reads DTGVSQNPRHKITKRGQNVTFRCDPISEHNRLYWYRQTLGQGPEFLTYFQNEAQLEKSRLLSDRFSAERPKGSFSTLEIQRTEQGDSAMYLCASSFTISYNSPLHFGNGTRLTVT.

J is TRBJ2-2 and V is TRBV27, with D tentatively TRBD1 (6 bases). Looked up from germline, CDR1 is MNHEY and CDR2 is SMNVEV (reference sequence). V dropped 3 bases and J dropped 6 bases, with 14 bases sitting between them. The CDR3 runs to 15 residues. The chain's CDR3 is CASSFRTGYAGELFF. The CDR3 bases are TGTGCCAGCAGTTTCCGCACAGGGTACGCCGGGGAGCTGTTTTTT.

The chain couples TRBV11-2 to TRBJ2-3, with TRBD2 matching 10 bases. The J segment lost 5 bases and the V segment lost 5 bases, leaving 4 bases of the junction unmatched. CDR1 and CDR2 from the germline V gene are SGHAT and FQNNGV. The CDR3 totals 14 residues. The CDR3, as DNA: TGTGCCAGCAGCCCCGGGACTAGCGAAGATACGCAGTATTTT. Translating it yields CASSPGTSEDTQYF.

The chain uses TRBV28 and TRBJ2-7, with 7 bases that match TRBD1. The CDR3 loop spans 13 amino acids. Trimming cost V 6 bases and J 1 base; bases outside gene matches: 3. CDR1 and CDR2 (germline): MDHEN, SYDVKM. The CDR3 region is CASRSGQSYEQYF. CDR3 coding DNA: TGTGCCAGCAGGTCGGGACAGTCCTACGAGCAGTACTTC. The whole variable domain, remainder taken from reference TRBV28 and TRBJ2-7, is DVKVTQSSRYLVKRTGEKVFLECVQDMDHENMFWYRQDPGLGLRLIYFSYDVKMKEKGDIPEGYSVSREKKERFSLILESASTNQTSMYLCASRSGQSYEQYFGPGTRLTVT.